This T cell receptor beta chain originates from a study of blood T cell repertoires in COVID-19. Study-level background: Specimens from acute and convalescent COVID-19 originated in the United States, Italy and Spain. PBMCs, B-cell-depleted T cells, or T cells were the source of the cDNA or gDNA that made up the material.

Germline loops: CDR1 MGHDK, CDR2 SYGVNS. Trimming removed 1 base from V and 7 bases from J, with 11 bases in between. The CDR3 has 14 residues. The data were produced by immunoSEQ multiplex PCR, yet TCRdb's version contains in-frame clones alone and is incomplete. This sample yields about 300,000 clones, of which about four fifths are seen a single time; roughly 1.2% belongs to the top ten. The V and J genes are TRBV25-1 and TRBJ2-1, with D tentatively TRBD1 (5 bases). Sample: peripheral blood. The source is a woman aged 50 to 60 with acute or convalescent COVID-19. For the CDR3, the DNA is TGTGCCAGCAGTGAATTGGCAGGGTGGAATGAGCAGTTCTTC. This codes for CASSELAGWNEQFF.